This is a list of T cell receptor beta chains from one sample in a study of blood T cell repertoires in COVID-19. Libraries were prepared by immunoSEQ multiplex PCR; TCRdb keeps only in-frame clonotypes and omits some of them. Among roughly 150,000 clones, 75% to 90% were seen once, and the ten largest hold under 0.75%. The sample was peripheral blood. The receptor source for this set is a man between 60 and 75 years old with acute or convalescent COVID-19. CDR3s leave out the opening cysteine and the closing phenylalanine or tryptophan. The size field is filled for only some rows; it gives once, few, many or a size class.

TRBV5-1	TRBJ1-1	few	ASSLDRTNTEAF
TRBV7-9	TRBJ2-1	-	ASSLASGSLQGADNEQF
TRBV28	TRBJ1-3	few	ASTPPRAGNTIY
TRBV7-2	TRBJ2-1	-	ASSLMQREQF
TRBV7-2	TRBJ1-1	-	ASSSTGQGAVSTEAF
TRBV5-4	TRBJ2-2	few	ASSLSPLEGSSGELF
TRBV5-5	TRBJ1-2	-	ASDRTGDYGYT
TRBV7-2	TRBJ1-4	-	ASSFDGTLEKLF
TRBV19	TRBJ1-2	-	ASRPTGSSYGYT
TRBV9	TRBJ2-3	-	ASSVRAGVDTQY
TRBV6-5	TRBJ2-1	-	ASGRVGQF
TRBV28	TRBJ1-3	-	ASRRTVSSGNTIY
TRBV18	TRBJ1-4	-	ASSAGQNEKLF